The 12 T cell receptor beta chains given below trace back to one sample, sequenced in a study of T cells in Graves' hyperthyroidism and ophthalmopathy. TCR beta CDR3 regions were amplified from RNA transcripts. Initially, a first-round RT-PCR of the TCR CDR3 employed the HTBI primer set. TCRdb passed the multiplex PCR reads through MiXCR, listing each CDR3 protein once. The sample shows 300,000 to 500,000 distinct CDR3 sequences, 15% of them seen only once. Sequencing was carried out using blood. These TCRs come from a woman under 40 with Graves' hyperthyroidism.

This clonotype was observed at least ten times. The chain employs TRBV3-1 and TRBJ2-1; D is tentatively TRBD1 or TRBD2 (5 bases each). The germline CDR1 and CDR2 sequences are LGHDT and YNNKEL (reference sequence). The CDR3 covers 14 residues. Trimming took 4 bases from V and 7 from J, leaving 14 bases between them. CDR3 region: CASSPSGRLNEQFF. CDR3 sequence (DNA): TGTGCCAGCAGCCCCTCGGGACGCCTTAATGAGCAGTTCTTC.

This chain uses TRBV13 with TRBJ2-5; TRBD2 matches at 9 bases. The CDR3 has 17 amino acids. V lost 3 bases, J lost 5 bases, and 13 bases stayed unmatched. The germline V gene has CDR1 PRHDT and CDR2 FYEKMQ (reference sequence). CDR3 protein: CASSFPGLAQRWETQYF. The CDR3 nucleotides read TGTGCCAGCAGCTTTCCGGGACTAGCCCAAAGATGGGAGACCCAGTACTTC. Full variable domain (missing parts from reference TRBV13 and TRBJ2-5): AAGVIQSPRHLIKEKRETATLKCYPIPRHDTVYWYQQGPGQDPQFLISFYEKMQSDKGSIPDRFSAQQFSDYHSELNMSSLELGDSALYFCASSFPGLAQRWETQYFGPGTRLLVL.

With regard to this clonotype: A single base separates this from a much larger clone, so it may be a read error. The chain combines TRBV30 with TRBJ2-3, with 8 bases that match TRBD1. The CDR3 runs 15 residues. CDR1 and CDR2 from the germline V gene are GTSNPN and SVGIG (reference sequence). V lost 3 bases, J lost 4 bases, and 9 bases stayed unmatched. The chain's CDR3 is CAWRGTGGFADTQYF. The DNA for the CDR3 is TGTGCCTGGAGGGGAACAGGGGGTTTCGCAGATACGCAGTATTTT. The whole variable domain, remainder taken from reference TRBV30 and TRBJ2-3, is SQTIHQWPATLVQPVGSPLSLECTVEGTSNPNLYWYRQAAGRGLQLLFYSVGIGQISSEVPQNLSASRPQDRQFILSSKKLLLSDSGFYLCAWRGTGGFADTQYFGPGTRLTVL.

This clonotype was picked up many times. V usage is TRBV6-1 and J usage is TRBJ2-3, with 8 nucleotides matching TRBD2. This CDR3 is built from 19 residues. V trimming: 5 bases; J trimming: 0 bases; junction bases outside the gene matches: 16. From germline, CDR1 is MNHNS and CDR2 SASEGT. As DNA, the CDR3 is TGTGCCAGCAGTTCCCTTCAGAGCGGGAGTACTTCTAGCACAGATACGCAGTATTTT. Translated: CASSSLQSGSTSSTDTQYF.

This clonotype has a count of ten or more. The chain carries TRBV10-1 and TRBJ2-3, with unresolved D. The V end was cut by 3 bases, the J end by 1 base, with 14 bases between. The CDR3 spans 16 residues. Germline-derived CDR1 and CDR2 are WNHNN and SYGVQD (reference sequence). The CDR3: CASSDGGRLGTDTQYF. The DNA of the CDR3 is TGCGCCAGCAGTGATGGCGGTAGACTCGGCACAGATACGCAGTATTTT.

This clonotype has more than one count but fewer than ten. The CDR3: CASSLWGVEQFF. The CDR3 coding sequence is TGTGCCAGCAGCCTTTGGGGCGTCGAGCAGTTCTTC. The chain recombines TRBV4-2 with TRBJ2-1, with D perhaps matching TRBD1 (5 bases). V lost 4 bases and J lost 10, with 11 bases in between. From germline, CDR1 is LGHNA and CDR2 YNFKEQ. CDR3 length: 12 amino acids.

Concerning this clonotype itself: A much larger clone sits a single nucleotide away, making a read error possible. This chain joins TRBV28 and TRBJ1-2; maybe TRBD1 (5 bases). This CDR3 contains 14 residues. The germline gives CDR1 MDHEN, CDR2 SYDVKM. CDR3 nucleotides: TGTGCCAGCATTCACCGCGGGGGTTTTTATGGCTGCACCTTC. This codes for CASIHRGGFYGCTF.

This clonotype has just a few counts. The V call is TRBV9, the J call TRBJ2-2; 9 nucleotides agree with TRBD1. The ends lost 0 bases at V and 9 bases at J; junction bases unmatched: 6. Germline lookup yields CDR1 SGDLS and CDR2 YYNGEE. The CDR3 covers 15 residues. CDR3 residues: CASSVGTGEVWELFF. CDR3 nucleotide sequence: TGTGCCAGCAGCGTAGGGACAGGGGAAGTTTGGGAGCTGTTTTTT.

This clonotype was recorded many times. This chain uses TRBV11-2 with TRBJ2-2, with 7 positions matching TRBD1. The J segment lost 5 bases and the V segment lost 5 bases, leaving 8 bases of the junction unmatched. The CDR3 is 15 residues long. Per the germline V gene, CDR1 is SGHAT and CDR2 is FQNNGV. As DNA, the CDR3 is TGTGCCAGCAGCCTCGGGACAGCGAGGACCGGGGAGCTGTTTTTT. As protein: CASSLGTARTGELFF.

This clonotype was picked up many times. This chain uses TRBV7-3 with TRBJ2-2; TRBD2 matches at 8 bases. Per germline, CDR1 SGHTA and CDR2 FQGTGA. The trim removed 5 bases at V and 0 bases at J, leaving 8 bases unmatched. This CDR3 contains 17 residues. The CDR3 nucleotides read TGTGCCAGCAGCCCAATATCAGCGGGAGCGAACACCGGGGAGCTGTTTTTT. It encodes CASSPISAGANTGELFF.

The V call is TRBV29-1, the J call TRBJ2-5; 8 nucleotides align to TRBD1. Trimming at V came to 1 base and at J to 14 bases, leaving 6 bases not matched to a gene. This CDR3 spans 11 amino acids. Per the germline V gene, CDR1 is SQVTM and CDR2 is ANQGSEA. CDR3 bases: TGCAGCGTTGAAGGAGGACAGGGTACATACTTC. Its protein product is CSVEGGQGTYF.

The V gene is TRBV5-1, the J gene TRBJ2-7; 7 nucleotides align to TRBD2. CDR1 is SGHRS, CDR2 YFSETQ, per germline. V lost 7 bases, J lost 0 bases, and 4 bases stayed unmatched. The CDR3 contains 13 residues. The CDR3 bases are TGCGCCAGCTCTTGGGGGGGCTCCTACGAGCAGTACTTC. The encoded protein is CASSWGGSYEQYF.